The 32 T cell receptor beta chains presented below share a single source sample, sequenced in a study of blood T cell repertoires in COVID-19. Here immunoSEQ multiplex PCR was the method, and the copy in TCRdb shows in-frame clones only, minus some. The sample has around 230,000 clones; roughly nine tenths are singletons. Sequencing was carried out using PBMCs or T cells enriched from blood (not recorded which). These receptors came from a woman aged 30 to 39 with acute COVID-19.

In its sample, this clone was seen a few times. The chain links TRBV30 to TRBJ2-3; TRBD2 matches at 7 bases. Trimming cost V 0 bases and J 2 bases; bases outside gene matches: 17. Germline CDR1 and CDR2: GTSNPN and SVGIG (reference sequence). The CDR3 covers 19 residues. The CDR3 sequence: CAWSVLRGYGGGITDTQYF. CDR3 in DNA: TGTGCCTGGAGTGTACTGAGGGGATATGGCGGGGGTATCACAGATACGCAGTATTTT.

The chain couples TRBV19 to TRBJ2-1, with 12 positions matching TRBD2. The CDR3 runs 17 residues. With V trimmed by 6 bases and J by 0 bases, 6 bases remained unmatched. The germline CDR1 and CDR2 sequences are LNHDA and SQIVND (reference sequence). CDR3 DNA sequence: TGTGCCAGTAGGCTACTAGCGGGGGGAAGCTCCTACAATGAGCAGTTCTTC. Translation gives CASRLLAGGSSYNEQFF.

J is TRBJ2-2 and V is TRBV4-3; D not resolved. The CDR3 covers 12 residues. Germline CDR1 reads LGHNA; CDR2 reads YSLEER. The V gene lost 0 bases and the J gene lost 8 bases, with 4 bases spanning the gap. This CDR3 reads CASSQDTGELFF. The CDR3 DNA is TGCGCCAGCAGCCAAGATACTGGGGAGCTGTTTTTT.

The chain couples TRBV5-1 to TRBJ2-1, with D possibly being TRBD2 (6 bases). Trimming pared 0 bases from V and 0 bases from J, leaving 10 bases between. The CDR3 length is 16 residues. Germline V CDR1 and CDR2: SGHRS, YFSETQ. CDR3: CASSLAGSYSYNEQFF. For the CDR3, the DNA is TGCGCCAGCAGCTTGGCCGGGAGCTACTCCTACAATGAGCAGTTCTTC.

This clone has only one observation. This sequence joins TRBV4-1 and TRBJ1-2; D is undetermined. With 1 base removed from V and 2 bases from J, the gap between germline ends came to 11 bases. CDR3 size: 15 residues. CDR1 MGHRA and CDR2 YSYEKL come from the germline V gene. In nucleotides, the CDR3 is TGCGCCAGCAGCCAAGTTGCGGATATCAACTATGGCTACACCTTC. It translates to CASSQVADINYGYTF.

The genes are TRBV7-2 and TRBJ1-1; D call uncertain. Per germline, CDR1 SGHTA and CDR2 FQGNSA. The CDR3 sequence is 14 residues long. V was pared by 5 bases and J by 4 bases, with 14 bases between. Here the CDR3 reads CASSLIPSVTEAFF. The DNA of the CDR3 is TGTGCCAGCAGCCTTATCCCGAGTGTCACTGAAGCTTTCTTT.

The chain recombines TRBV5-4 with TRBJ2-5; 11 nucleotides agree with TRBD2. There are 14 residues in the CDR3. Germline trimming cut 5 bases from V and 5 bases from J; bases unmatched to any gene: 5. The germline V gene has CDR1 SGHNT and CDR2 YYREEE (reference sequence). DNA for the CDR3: TGTGCCAGCAGTTATAGCGGGGGGGTTGAGACCCAGTACTTC. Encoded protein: CASSYSGGVETQYF.

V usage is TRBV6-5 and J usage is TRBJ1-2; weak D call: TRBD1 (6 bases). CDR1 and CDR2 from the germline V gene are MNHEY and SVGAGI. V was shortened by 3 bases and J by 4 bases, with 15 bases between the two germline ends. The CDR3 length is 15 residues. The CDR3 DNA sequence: TGTGCCAGCAGTTATACCAATACAGGGTTCTATGGCTACACCTTC. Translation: CASSYTNTGFYGYTF.

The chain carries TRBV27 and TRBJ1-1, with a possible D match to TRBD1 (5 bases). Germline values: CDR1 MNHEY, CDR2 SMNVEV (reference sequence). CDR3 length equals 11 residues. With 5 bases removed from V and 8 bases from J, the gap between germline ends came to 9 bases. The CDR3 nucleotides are TGTGCCAGCAGTCGGAACAGGGAAGCTTTCTTT. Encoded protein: CASSRNREAFF.

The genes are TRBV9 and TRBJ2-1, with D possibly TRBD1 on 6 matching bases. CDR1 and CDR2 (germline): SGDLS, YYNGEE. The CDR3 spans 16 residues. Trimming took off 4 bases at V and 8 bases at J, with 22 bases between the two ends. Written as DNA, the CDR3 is TGTGCCAGCAGCCCGACTGACAGGCCCCTCGGTGATGAGCAGTTCTTC. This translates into CASSPTDRPLGDEQFF.

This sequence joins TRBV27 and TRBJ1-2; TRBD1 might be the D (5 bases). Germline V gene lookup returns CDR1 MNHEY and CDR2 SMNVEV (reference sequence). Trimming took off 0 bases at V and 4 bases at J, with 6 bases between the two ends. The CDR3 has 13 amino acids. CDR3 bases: TGTGCCAGCAGTTTATCCGGGGGCTATGGCTACACCTTC. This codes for CASSLSGGYGYTF.

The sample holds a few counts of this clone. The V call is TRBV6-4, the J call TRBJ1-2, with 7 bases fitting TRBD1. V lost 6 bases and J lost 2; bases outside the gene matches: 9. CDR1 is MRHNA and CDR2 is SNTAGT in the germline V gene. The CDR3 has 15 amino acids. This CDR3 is CASRERGLANYGYTF. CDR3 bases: TGTGCCAGCAGGGAAAGGGGGCTGGCGAACTATGGCTACACCTTC.

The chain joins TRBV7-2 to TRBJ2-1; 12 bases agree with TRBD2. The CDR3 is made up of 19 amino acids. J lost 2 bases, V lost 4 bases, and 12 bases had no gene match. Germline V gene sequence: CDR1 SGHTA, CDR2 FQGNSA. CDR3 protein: CASSSSGGGTLIAYNEQFF. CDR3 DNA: TGTGCCAGCAGCTCTAGCGGGGGGGGGACCCTCATCGCCTACAATGAGCAGTTCTTC.

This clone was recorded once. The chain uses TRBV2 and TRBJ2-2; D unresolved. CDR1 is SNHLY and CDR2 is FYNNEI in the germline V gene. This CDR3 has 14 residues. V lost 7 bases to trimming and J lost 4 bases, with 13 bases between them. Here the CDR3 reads CASTRLKTTGELFF. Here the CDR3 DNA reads TGTGCCAGCACCAGACTTAAAACCACCGGGGAGCTGTTTTTT.

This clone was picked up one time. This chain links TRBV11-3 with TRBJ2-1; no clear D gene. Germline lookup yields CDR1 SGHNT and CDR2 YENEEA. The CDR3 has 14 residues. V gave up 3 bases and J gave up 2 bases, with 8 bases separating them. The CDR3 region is CASSFSNPYNEQFF. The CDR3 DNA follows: TGTGCCAGCAGCTTCTCTAACCCCTACAATGAGCAGTTCTTC.

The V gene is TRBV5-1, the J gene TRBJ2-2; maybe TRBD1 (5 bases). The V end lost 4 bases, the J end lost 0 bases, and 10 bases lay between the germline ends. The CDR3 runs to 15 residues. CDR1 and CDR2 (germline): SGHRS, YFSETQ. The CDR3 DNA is TGCGCCAGCAGCAAAGACAGACCGAACACCGGGGAGCTGTTTTTT. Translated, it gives CASSKDRPNTGELFF.

The CDR3 spells CASSFLRNTGELFF. The CDR3, as DNA: TGTGCCAGCAGCTTTCTCCGGAACACCGGGGAGCTGTTTTTT. The chain is built from TRBV7-9 and TRBJ2-2, with unresolved D. The CDR3 sequence is 14 residues long. Trimming removed 3 bases at V and 1 base at J, with 6 bases between. CDR1 is SEHNR, CDR2 FQNEAQ, per germline (reference sequence).

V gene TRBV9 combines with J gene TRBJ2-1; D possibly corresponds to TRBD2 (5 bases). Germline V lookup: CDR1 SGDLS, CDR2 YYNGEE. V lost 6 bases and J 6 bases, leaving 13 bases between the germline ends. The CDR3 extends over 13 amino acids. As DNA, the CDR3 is TGTGCCAGCACCTCGGGAACACTCAATGAGCAGTTCTTC. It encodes CASTSGTLNEQFF.

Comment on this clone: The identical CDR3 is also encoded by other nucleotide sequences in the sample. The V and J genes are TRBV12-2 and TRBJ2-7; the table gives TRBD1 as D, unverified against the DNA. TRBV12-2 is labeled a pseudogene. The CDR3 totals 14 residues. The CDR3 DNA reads TGTGCAAGTCGGCCCCTCAGTCAGGGATGCGAGCAGTATTTC. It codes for CASRPLSQGCEQYF.

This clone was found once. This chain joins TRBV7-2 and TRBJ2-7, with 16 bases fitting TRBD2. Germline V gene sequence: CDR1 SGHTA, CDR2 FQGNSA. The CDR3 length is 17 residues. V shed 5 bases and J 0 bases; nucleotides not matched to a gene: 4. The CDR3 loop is CASSAGLAGGFSYEQYF. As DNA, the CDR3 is TGTGCCAGCAGCGCGGGACTAGCGGGGGGGTTCTCCTACGAGCAGTACTTC. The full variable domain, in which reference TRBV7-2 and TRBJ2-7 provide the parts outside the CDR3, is GAGVSQSPSNKVTEKGKDVELRCDPISGHTALYWYRQSLGQGLEFLIYFQGNSAPDKSGLPSDRFSAERTGGSVSTLTIQRTQQEDSAVYLCASSAGLAGGFSYEQYFGPGTRLTVT.

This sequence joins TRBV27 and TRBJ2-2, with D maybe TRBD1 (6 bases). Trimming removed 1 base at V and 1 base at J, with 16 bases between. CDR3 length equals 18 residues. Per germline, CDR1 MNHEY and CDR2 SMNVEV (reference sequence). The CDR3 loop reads CASSLFLRDTRNTGELFF. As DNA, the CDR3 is TGTGCCAGCAGTTTATTCCTACGGGACACCCGGAACACCGGGGAGCTGTTTTTT.

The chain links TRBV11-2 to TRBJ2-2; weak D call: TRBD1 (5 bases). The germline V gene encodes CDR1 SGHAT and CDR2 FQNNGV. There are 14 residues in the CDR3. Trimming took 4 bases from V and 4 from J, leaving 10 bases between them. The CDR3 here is CASSYGHPTGELFF. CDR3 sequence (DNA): TGTGCCAGCAGCTACGGACATCCCACCGGGGAGCTGTTTTTT.

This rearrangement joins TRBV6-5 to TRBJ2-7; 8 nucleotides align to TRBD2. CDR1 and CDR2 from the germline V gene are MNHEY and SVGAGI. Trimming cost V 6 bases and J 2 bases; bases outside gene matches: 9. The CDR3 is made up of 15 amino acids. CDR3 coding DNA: TGTGCCAGCAGGTACGACGGGGGGGATACCTACGAGCAGTACTTC. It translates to CASRYDGGDTYEQYF.

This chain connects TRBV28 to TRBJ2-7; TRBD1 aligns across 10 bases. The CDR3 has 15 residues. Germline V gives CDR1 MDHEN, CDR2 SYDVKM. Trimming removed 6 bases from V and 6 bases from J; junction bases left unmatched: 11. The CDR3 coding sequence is TGTGCCAGCAGAGGGTCCGGGACAGGGGTTTCCGAGCAGTACTTC. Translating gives CASRGSGTGVSEQYF.

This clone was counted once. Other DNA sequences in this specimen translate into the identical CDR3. The CDR3 DNA reads as TGTGCCAGCTCACCCCCCGCAGGATACACCGGGGAGCTGTTTTTT. As protein: CASSPPAGYTGELFF. The rearrangement uses TRBV18 and TRBJ2-2; D call uncertain. Germline V gives CDR1 KGHSH, CDR2 LQKENI. There are 15 residues in the CDR3. Between the trimmed V and J ends, which lost 3 bases and 3 bases, there was a span of 11 bases. Based on the CDR3 plus reference TRBV18 and TRBJ2-2, the full variable domain is NAGVMQNPRHLVRRRGQEARLRCSPMKGHSHVYWYRQLPEEGLKFMVYLQKENIIDESGMPKERFSAEFPKEGPSILRIQQVVRGDSAAYFCASSPPAGYTGELFFGEGSRLTVL.

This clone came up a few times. CDR3 nucleotide sequence: TGTGCCAGCAGCTTAGGGCACCTCGAGCAGTACTTC. Protein sequence: CASSLGHLEQYF. The V gene is TRBV7-2, the J gene TRBJ2-7; D unresolved. This CDR3 spans 12 amino acids. CDR1 is SGHTA and CDR2 is FQGNSA in the germline V gene. V was shortened by 1 base and J by 6 bases, with 7 bases between the two germline ends.

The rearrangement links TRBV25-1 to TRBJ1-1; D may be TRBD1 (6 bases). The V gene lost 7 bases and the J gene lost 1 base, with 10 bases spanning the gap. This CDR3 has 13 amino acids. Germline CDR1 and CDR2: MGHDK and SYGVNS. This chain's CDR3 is CASNKDRNTEAFF. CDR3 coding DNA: TGTGCCAGCAACAAGGACAGGAACACTGAAGCTTTCTTT.

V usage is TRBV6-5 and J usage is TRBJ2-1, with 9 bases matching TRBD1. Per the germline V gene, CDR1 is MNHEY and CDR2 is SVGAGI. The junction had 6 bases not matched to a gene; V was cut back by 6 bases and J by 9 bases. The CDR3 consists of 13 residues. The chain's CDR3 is CASSGTGWTEQFF. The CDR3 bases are TGTGCCAGCAGCGGGACAGGGTGGACTGAGCAGTTCTTC.

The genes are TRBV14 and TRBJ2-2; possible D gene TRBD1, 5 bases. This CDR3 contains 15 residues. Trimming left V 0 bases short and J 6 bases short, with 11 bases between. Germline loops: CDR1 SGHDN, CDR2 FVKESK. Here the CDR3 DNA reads TGTGCCAGCAGCCAAGATCTCAGGGTACCCGGGGAGCTGTTTTTT. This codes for CASSQDLRVPGELFF.

The chain's CDR3 is CASSFTGGAEGYTF. In DNA form, the CDR3 reads TGCGCCAGCAGCTTTACAGGGGGCGCGGAAGGCTACACCTTC. The chain employs TRBV5-1 and TRBJ1-2; 9 bases line up with TRBD1. The germline gives CDR1 SGHRS, CDR2 YFSETQ. This CDR3 spans 14 amino acids. With 2 bases clipped from V and 8 bases from J, the junction kept 7 bases outside the gene matches. Full variable domain (remainder filled in from reference TRBV5-1 and TRBJ1-2): KAGVTQTPRYLIKTRGQQVTLSCSPISGHRSVSWYQQTPGQGLQFLFEYFSETQRNKGNFPGRFSGRQFSNSRSEMNVSTLELGDSALYLCASSFTGGAEGYTFGSGTRLTVV.

CDR3 nucleotides: TGTGCCAGTAGTATACCTCCCGGACAGGAAAAACTGTTTTTT. Residues: CASSIPPGQEKLFF. The chain links TRBV19 to TRBJ1-4; D is possibly TRBD1 (6 bases). V lost 2 bases, J lost 8 bases, and 12 bases lay in between. This CDR3 has 14 residues. Looked up from germline, CDR1 is LNHDA and CDR2 is SQIVND (reference sequence).

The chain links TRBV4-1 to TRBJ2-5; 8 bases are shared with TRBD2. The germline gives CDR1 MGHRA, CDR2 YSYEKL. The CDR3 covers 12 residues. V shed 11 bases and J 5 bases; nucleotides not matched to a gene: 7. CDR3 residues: CASYGGGETQYF. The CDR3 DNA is TGCGCCTCTTACGGGGGGGGTGAGACCCAGTACTTC.